This TCR beta chain was captured in a study of T cell responses to AZD1222 COVID-19 vaccine. Study-wide background: Samples with a second dose at about 4 or about 12 weeks were pooled together. Whole-study results and caveats: Repertoires were collected only later (after the peak T cell response had occurred).

This clone appeared many times. The antigen is undetermined. Profiled with immunoSEQ multiplex PCR; TCRdb holds only in-frame clones, not every one. The sample consists of some 100,000 clones, more than 75% of them appearing once. This sequence originates from an adult in good health. The sample here was peripheral blood, taken on day 0 of AZD1222 vaccination.

For the CDR3, the DNA is TGTGCCAGCAGCTTAAAAGGGGGCGCGGAGACCCAGTACTTC. Translating gives CASSLKGGAETQYF. V is TRBV7-3 and J is TRBJ2-5; TRBD1 agrees at 7 bases. The junction had 4 bases not matched to a gene; V was cut back by 1 base and J by 5 bases. This CDR3 comprises 14 residues. Germline values: CDR1 SGHTA, CDR2 FQGTGA.